This T cell receptor (beta chain) was captured by sequencing in a study of T cells after yellow fever vaccination. In the study overall: Any fraction with a low cell number was prepared using SMART-Seq v4 Ultra Low Input.

With respect to this clonotype: Its antigen is as yet unknown.

TCRdb processed the 5' RACE reads anew with MiXCR; each CDR3 protein has one entry. The table includes about 310,000 distinct CDR3 sequences, around 3.6% detected once. Whole-study findings and limits: Though weaker, the secondary response peaked faster, on day 5 versus 15. Clones from primary vaccination mostly reappeared after the booster (roughly 97% CD4, roughly 87% CD8).

This TCR came from a young man who received the YFV17D yellow fever vaccine. The sequencing used PBMCs, collected on the day of the yellow fever booster vaccination.

This CDR3 is CAIRDRGDNQPQHF. CDR3 nucleotide sequence: TGTGCCATCAGGGACAGGGGCGACAATCAGCCCCAGCATTTT. The J gene is TRBJ1-5, the V gene TRBV10-3, with 9 positions matching TRBD1. Germline loops: CDR1 ENHRY, CDR2 SYGVKD. This CDR3 has 14 amino acids. Trimming removed 6 bases from V and 3 bases from J; junction bases left unmatched: 3.